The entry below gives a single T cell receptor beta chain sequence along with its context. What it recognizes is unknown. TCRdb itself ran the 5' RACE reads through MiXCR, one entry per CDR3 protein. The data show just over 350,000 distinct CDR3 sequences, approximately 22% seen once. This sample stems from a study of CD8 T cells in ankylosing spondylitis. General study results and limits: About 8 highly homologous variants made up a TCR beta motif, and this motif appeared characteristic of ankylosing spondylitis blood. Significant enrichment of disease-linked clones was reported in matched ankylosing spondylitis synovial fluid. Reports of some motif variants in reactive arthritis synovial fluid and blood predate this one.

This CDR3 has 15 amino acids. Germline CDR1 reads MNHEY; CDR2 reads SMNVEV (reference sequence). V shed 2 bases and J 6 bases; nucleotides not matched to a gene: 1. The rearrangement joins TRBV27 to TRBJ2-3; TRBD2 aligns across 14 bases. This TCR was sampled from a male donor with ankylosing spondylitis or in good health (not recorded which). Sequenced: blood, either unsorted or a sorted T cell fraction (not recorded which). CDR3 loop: CASSLRLAGGDTQYF. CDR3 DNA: TGTGCCAGCAGTTTAAGACTAGCGGGGGGGGATACGCAGTATTTT.